Below, one TCR beta chain is given with its context. Per the germline V gene, CDR1 is LGHNA and CDR2 is YNFKEQ. V lost 2 bases to trimming and J lost 0 bases, with 11 bases between them. The CDR3 runs 17 residues. This sample is part of a study of OX40 agonist ivuxolimab in advanced cancers. Overall study: Patients were treated with ivuxolimab, an agonistic anti-OX40 (CD134) antibody.

Data came from immunoSEQ multiplex PCR; TCRdb stores just in-frame clones and leaves some out. The sample contains around 74,000 clones, roughly 90% of which appear only once. The genes are TRBV4-2 and TRBJ2-6, with a tentative D call TRBD2 (6 bases). The clonotype comes from an adult with an advanced solid tumor such as melanoma, head and neck, liver or kidney cancer. Sequenced here: CD4+ or CD8+ T cells sorted from blood, sampled in a trial of the OX40 agonist ivuxolimab. The DNA of the CDR3 is TGTGCCAGCAGCCAAAAAAGGGGAGGCTCTGGGGCCAACGTCCTGACTTTC. Translated: CASSQKRGGSGANVLTF.